This T cell receptor beta chain was captured in a study of blood T cells in healthy people across ages. A second PCR, run for about 7 to 11 cycles, used a sample-barcoded 5' primer plus a J-beta primer mix. Each cDNA molecule received a tag from a template-switch adaptor that had 12 random nucleotides. In TCRdb, the 5' RACE reads were re-called with MiXCR into one record per CDR3 protein. The table records 1.5 million or so distinct CDR3 sequences, 42% of them present only once. Isolation per sample recovered at least 6 million PBMCs. V was shortened by 5 bases and J by 1 base, with 12 bases between the two germline ends. In germline, CDR1 is LGHNA, CDR2 YNFKEQ. The CDR3 spans 14 residues.

This sequence originates from a young woman in good health. The sample was blood. This sequence joins TRBV4-2 and TRBJ2-7; D remains ambiguous. The CDR3 bases are TGTGCCAGCAGCTCCCAGTACCGGTCCTACGAGCAGTACTTC. Its protein is CASSSQYRSYEQYF.